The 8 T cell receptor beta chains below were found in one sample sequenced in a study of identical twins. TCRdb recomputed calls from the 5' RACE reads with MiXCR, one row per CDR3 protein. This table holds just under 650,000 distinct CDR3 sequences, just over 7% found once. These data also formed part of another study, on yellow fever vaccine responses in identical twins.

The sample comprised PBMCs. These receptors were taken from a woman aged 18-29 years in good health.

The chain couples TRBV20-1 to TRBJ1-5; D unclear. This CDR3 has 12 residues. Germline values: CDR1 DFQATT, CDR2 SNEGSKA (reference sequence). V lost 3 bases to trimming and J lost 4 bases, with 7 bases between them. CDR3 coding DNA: TGCAGTGCTAGCACGGGTAATCAGCCCCAGCATTTT. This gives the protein CSASTGNQPQHF.

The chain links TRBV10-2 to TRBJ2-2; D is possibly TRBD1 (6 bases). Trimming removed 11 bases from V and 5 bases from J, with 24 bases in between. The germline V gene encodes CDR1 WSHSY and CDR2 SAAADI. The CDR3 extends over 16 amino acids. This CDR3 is CAGGITGMAETGELFF. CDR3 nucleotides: TGCGCCGGAGGAATAACAGGGATGGCAGAGACCGGGGAGCTGTTTTTT.

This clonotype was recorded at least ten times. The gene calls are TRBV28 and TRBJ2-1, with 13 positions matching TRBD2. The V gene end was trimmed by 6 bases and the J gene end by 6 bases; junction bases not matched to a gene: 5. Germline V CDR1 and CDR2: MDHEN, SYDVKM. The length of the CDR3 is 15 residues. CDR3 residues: CASRPGLAGVNEQFF. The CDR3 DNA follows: TGTGCCAGCAGGCCCGGACTAGCGGGAGTCAATGAGCAGTTCTTC.

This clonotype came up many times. As DNA, the CDR3 is TGTGCCAGCAGTCCTCACCCAAGTCAGACAGGTTATGGCTACACCTTC. This gives the protein CASSPHPSQTGYGYTF. V is TRBV12-3 or TRBV12-4 and J is TRBJ1-2, with TRBD1 as a possible D gene (6 bases). Trimming shortened V by 5 bases and J by 5 bases, and 21 bases separated the two germline ends. The CDR3 covers 16 residues.

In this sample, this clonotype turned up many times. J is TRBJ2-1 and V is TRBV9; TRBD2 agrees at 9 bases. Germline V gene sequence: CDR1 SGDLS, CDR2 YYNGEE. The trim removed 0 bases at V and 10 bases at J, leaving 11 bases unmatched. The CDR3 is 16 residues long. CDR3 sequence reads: CASSVGVGLAGNEQFF. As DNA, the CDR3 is TGTGCCAGCAGCGTAGGAGTAGGGCTAGCGGGAAACGAGCAGTTCTTC.

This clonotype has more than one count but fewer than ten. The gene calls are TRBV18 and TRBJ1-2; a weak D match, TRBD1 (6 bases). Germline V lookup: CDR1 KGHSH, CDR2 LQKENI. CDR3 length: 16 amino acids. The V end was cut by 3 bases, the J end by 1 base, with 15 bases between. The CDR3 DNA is TGTGCCAGCTCACCGCAGGGGACAAATCTTAACTATGGCTACACCTTC. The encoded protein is CASSPQGTNLNYGYTF.

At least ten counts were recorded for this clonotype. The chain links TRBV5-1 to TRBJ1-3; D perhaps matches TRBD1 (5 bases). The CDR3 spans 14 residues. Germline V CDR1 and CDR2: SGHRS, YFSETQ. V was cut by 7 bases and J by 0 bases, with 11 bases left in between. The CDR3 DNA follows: TGCGCCAGCCGGGGACGGAGCTCTGGAAACACCATATATTTT. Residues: CASRGRSSGNTIYF. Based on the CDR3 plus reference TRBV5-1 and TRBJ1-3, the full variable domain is KAGVTQTPRYLIKTRGQQVTLSCSPISGHRSVSWYQQTPGQGLQFLFEYFSETQRNKGNFPGRFSGRQFSNSRSEMNVSTLELGDSALYLCASRGRSSGNTIYFGEGSWLTVV.

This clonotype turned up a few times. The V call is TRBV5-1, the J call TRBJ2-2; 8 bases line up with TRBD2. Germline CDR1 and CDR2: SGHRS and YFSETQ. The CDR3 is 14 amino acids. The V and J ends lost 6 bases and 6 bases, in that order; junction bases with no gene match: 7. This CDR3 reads CASKSGSGAGELFF. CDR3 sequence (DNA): TGCGCCAGCAAAAGCGGGAGTGGCGCCGGGGAGCTGTTTTTT.